This TCR beta chain was captured by sequencing in a study of control samples from healthy donors and cancer patients. The repertoire was sequenced with immunoSEQ multiplex PCR; TCRdb's copy has only in-frame clones and lacks some. The sample contains 120,000 or so clones, roughly 87% of which appear only once. Looked up from germline, CDR1 is WSHSY and CDR2 is SAAADI. The V gene lost 3 bases and the J gene lost 4 bases, with 16 bases spanning the gap. The CDR3 runs to 16 residues. This sequence joins TRBV10-2 and TRBJ1-3, with a weak D call TRBD1 (5 bases). Sample: blood. The source of this sequence is a man aged 35-49 years in good health. CDR3 residues: CASSEVWGSRGNTIYF. The CDR3 DNA sequence: TGCGCCAGCAGTGAAGTCTGGGGCTCGAGGGGAAACACCATATATTTT.